These T cell receptor beta chains were read from a single sample in a study of cytomegalovirus exposure and HLA in healthy donors. Generated by immunoSEQ multiplex PCR, the TCRdb table keeps only in-frame clones and is missing some. The sample includes some 200,000 clones, around 83% of them seen just once. Input material: PBMCs. The receptors stem from a woman under 40 in good health and CMV-seropositive. CDR3s include the opening cysteine and the closing phenylalanine or tryptophan. Fields, in order: D gene, J gene, clone size, V gene, CDR3 DNA, CDR3 protein. D genes are given only for firm matches. Rows give clone size only sometimes, using once, few, many, or a class for an expanded clone.

>TRBD2|TRBJ2-1|.|TRBV19
TGTGCCAGTAGGGGACTAGCGGGAGCGGGGCGGACAAATGAGCAGTTCTTC
CASRGLAGAGRTNEQFF
>.|TRBJ2-4|few|TRBV9
TGTGCCAGCAGCGCCGACAGTGGCGAGAACATTCAGTACTTC
CASSADSGENIQYF
>.|TRBJ1-2|once|TRBV5-1
TGCGCCAGCAGCCCGAACTTGGTCGGTGTACAGGGTGGGTTCTACACCTTC
CASSPNLVGVQGGFYTF
>.|TRBJ1-1|.|TRBV7-9
TGTGCCAGCAAGGAGGGAACGAAAGAAGCTTTCTTT
CASKEGTKEAFF
>TRBD2|TRBJ2-1|.|TRBV5-1
TGCGCCAGCAGCTTGGTTCTAGCGGGATTGCAGAGATATGAGCAGTTCTTC
CASSLVLAGLQRYEQFF
>TRBD2|TRBJ2-7|.|TRBV28
TGTGCCAGCAGTTTATATCCCCTAGCGGGAGCATCGGACGAGCAGTACTTC
CASSLYPLAGASDEQYF
>TRBD2|TRBJ2-1|.|TRBV7-8
TGTGCCAGCAGCTTATGGGCGGGAGCTATCGGTGAGCAGTTCTTC
CASSLWAGAIGEQFF
>.|TRBJ2-1|.|TRBV18
TGTGCCAGCTCACCAGTAGCGCGTAATGAGCAGTTCTTC
CASSPVARNEQFF
>TRBD2|TRBJ2-7|.|TRBV28
TGTGCCAGCAAAAGACTACTAGCGGGATTAAGCTCCTACGAGCAGTACTTC
CASKRLLAGLSSYEQYF
>.|TRBJ1-4|.|TRBV5-1
TGCGCCAGCAGCTTGATAGGGGTCGCTAATGAAAAACTGTTTTTT
CASSLIGVANEKLFF
>TRBD2|TRBJ2-1|.|TRBV30
TGTGCCTGGAGACCGAGCGGGACCGAAGGTCGGTCCTACAATGAGCAGTTCTTC
CAWRPSGTEGRSYNEQFF
>.|TRBJ1-4|once|TRBV30
TGTGCCTGGAGTTGGGCAGTGGGAAAACTGTTTTTT
CAWSWAVGKLFF
>.|TRBJ2-6|.|TRBV9
TGTGCCAGCAAGGACACCACCTCTGGGGCCAACGTCCTGACTTTC
CASKDTTSGANVLTF
>TRBD1|TRBJ2-7|many|TRBV18
TGTGCCAGCTCACCACCCTGGGACAGAAGAGAGCAGTACTTC
CASSPPWDRREQYF
>TRBD1|TRBJ1-1|.|TRBV30
TGTGCCTGGAGCAGGGACAGAGTCACTGAAGCTTTCTTT
CAWSRDRVTEAFF
>TRBD2|TRBJ2-2|.|TRBV5-1
TGCGCCAGCAGCTTGGCGGCGACTAGCGGGAGTCCCGGGGAGCTGTTTTTT
CASSLAATSGSPGELFF
>.|TRBJ2-5|.|TRBV30
TGTGCCTGGAGTGTACGTGTGGCCCAAGAGACCCAGTACTTC
CAWSVRVAQETQYF
>TRBD2|TRBJ2-1|.|TRBV27
TGTGCCAGCAGTTTATCGCTAGCGGGGGGCAATGAGCAGTTCTTC
CASSLSLAGGNEQFF
>.|TRBJ2-1|.|TRBV27
TGTGCCAGCAGTTATCAGGGCTCTTACAATGAGCAGTTCTTC
CASSYQGSYNEQFF
>.|TRBJ2-5|.|TRBV2
TGTGCCAGCAGTGCTACAGGGTTGGGGGAGACCCAGTACTTC
CASSATGLGETQYF
>TRBD1|TRBJ1-2|.|TRBV5-1
TGCGCCAGCAGCTCCGGACAGGGGTTGTCAGGCTACACCTTC
CASSSGQGLSGYTF
>.|TRBJ2-7|.|TRBV5-1
TGCGCCAGCAGCTTGGCCGAGTTCGGGGGCGAGCAGTACTTC
CASSLAEFGGEQYF
>.|TRBJ2-5|.|TRBV28
TGTGCCAGCAGTTCTCGCGTGGAGACCCAGTACTTC
CASSSRVETQYF
>TRBD2|TRBJ2-3|once|TRBV7-3
TGTGCCAGCAGCTCCGGACTAGCGGGAGCAGATACGCAGTATTTT
CASSSGLAGADTQYF
>TRBD1|TRBJ2-3|.|TRBV28
TGTGCCAGCAGCGTTAGGACAGGGGGCGGCACAGATACGCAGTATTTT
CASSVRTGGGTDTQYF
>TRBD1|TRBJ2-6|.|TRBV27
TGTGCCAGCAGTCCTTGGACAGGACGACAATCTGGGGCCAACGTCCTGACTTTC
CASSPWTGRQSGANVLTF
>.|TRBJ1-2|.|TRBV19
TGTGCCAGCCAAGGAGGGGACGGCTACACCTTC
CASQGGDGYTF
>.|TRBJ1-5|.|TRBV7-9
TGTGCCAGCAGCTACGGGACAAACGACAATCAGCCCCAGCATTTT
CASSYGTNDNQPQHF
>TRBD2|TRBJ2-7|.|TRBV7-8
TGTGCCAGCAGCTTAGTCGGGAGGTCTGCCGAGCAGTACTTC
CASSLVGRSAEQYF
>.|TRBJ2-3|.|TRBV2
TGTGCCAGCAGGCGGGACCGCCGACATTACACAGATACGCAGTATTTT
CASRRDRRHYTDTQYF
>.|TRBJ1-1|.|TRBV4-2
TGTGCCAGCAGCCTAAGCTCTATGAACACTGAAGCTTTCTTT
CASSLSSMNTEAFF
>TRBD2|TRBJ2-3|.|TRBV29-1
TGCAGCGTCAAAGGACTAGTTACAGATACGCAGTATTTT
CSVKGLVTDTQYF
>TRBD2|TRBJ2-1|.|TRBV29-1
TGCAGCGTTGGGCTAGCGGGAGGAAATGAGCAGTTCTTC
CSVGLAGGNEQFF
>.|TRBJ2-1|once|TRBV5-6
TGTGCCAGCAGCTTGTCCTCTAGCGTTGAGCAGTTCTTC
CASSLSSSVEQFF
>.|TRBJ2-1|once|TRBV6-6
TGTGCCAGCAGCCCCCCTGGCAGCGGTTACAATGAGCAGTTCTTC
CASSPPGSGYNEQFF
>.|TRBJ1-2|.|TRBV11-2
TGTGCCAGCAGCTTAGATGTACTCTCTAATCCTAATATCTTC
CASSLDVLSNPNIF
>TRBD1|TRBJ2-5|.|TRBV9
TGTGCCAGCAGCGTTACACAGACAGGGGAGACCCAGTACTTC
CASSVTQTGETQYF
>TRBD1|TRBJ2-7|.|TRBV5-1
TGCGCCAGCAGCTCTCTTCAGGCCACAGGGGTAAGCTACGAGCAGTACTTC
CASSSLQATGVSYEQYF
>.|TRBJ1-1|.|TRBV6-5
TGTGCCAGCAGTCCCCGGACAGCCATGAACACTGAAGCTTTCTTT
CASSPRTAMNTEAFF
>.|TRBJ2-3|.|TRBV5-1
TGCGCCAGCAGCCTCCAGGGTTCCAGCGGGGATACGCAGTATTTT
CASSLQGSSGDTQYF
>.|TRBJ1-1|.|TRBV9
TGTGCCAGCAGCGCTTTTGGGGGGGACACTGAAGCTTTCTTT
CASSAFGGDTEAFF
>.|TRBJ1-2|.|TRBV29-1
TGCAGCGTTGAAAGGGCAGGGGATGGGGGCTACACCTTC
CSVERAGDGGYTF
>TRBD2|TRBJ2-7|.|TRBV28
TGTGCCAGCAGTCCCGGGGGTAGCGGGAGGGTCTACGAGCAGTACTTC
CASSPGGSGRVYEQYF
>.|TRBJ1-1|.|TRBV27
TGTGCCAGCAGTTTTCCGGGGGGCACTGAAGCTTTCTTT
CASSFPGGTEAFF
>TRBD2|TRBJ2-1|.|TRBV7-9
TGTGCCAGCAGCCTCACTAGCGCCTTCGGAAATGAGCAGTTCTTC
CASSLTSAFGNEQFF
>TRBD2|TRBJ2-2|.|TRBV4-1
TGCGCCAGCAGCCAAGAATCCGGGGCTAGCGGGAGGGTATACACCGGGGAGCTGTTTTTT
CASSQESGASGRVYTGELFF
>TRBD1|TRBJ1-5|.|TRBV19
TGTGCCAGTAGTATAGAGGGGACAGGGAAAAGGGCCCAGCATTTT
CASSIEGTGKRAQHF
>.|TRBJ1-4|.|TRBV13
TGTGCCAGCAGCATCAATATTATACAGGGCCCTAATGAAAAACTGTTTTTT
CASSINIIQGPNEKLFF
>.|TRBJ1-3|.|TRBV9
TGTGCCAGCAGCGACCCAGGGTCTGGAAACACCATATATTTT
CASSDPGSGNTIYF
>.|TRBJ1-4|once|TRBV6-1
TGTGCCAGCAGTGCTGCTAATGAAAAACTGTTTTTT
CASSAANEKLFF
>.|TRBJ2-7|few|TRBV6-1
TGTGCCAGCAGTGATCCAGGCTACGAGCAGTACTTC
CASSDPGYEQYF
>.|TRBJ1-1|.|TRBV5-1
TGCGCCAGCAGCGACAGGTACACTGAAGCTTTCTTT
CASSDRYTEAFF
>.|TRBJ2-1|.|TRBV29-1
TGCAGCGTTGAATACAGGCACAATGAGCAGTTCTTC
CSVEYRHNEQFF
>TRBD2|TRBJ2-7|.|TRBV7-2
TGTGCCAGCAGCTTAGGGCGGGGGAATTACGAGCAGTACTTC
CASSLGRGNYEQYF
>TRBD1|TRBJ2-2|.|TRBV5-6
TGTGCCAGCAGCTTGGTTGGGGGACAGAGCACCGGGGAGCTGTTTTTT
CASSLVGGQSTGELFF
>TRBD2|TRBJ2-7|.|TRBV7-6
TGTGCCAGCAGCTTGAGCGGGACTCACTACGAGCAGTACTTC
CASSLSGTHYEQYF
>TRBD1|TRBJ1-1|.|TRBV27
TGTGCCAGCAGTTTATTAGACAGGGAGAACACTGAAGCTTTCTTT
CASSLLDRENTEAFF
>.|TRBJ2-5|.|TRBV28
TGTGCCAGCAGTTTAATGGCGGTCCAAGAGACCCAGTACTTC
CASSLMAVQETQYF
>.|TRBJ1-2|.|TRBV29-1
TGCAGCGTTGGTGGCAGAACCTATGGCTACACCTTC
CSVGGRTYGYTF
>TRBD2|TRBJ2-4|.|TRBV18
TGTGCCAGCTCACCACTAGCGGGAGGCGTCAAAAACATTCAGTACTTC
CASSPLAGGVKNIQYF